This T cell receptor (beta chain) is drawn from a study of cytomegalovirus exposure and HLA in healthy donors. PCR primers comprised 60 Vbeta and 13 Jbeta primers. The data were produced by immunoSEQ multiplex PCR, yet TCRdb's version contains in-frame clones alone and is incomplete. Of roughly 70,000 clones in the sample, 74% are singletons; the top ten hold roughly 10%. The source material was PBMCs. This receptor was identified in a human donor in good health.

The DNA of the CDR3 is TGTGCCAGCTCACCTAACAGGGACGGGGAGCTGTTTTTT. It specifies CASSPNRDGELFF. The gene calls are TRBV18 and TRBJ2-2, with D possibly matching TRBD1 (6 bases). This CDR3 spans 13 amino acids. Trimming stripped 3 bases from V and 7 bases from J, with 9 bases between. Germline CDR1 and CDR2: KGHSH and LQKENI.